This TCR beta chain was identified during a study of tumor-infiltrating lymphocytes in primary liver carcinoma. Study background: Patients' primary liver carcinoma was surgically resected. Points from the study as a whole: Researchers found tumor-adjacent and tumor-blood pairs overlapped less than tumor region pairs.

With a constant-region primer, TCR beta cDNA was made from about 0.5 ug of total RNA. ARM-PCR, slightly modified, supplied the TCR beta libraries through three nested multiplex PCR rounds. TRBV1-TRBV30 forward primers paired with a C-beta reverse primer were used in the first two PCR rounds, which ran about 11 cycles each. Using its own MiXCR run on the multiplex PCR reads, TCRdb lists one record per CDR3 protein. The sample holds almost 200,000 distinct CDR3 sequences; 65% are singletons and the top ten take 6% to 8.5%. The CDR3 extends over 17 amino acids. Germline V gene sequence: CDR1 SGHDN, CDR2 FVKESK. Germline DNA was also extracted, with blood RNA taken from unsorted whole blood. Before any surgery took place, four milliliters of peripheral blood were collected. A note on this clonotype: Antigen specificity is unknown. One base away lies a much larger clone, so this may be a sequencing read error.

The specimen was peripheral blood. This sequence originates from a woman aged 60 to 75 with primary liver carcinoma and hepatitis B virus infection. The V call is TRBV14, the J call TRBJ2-7, with 9 nucleotides matching TRBD1. DNA for the CDR3: TGTGCCAGCGGCCAAACGTATACAGGGGGCTCACCCTACGAGCAGTACTTC. Translated: CASGQTYTGGSPYEQYF.